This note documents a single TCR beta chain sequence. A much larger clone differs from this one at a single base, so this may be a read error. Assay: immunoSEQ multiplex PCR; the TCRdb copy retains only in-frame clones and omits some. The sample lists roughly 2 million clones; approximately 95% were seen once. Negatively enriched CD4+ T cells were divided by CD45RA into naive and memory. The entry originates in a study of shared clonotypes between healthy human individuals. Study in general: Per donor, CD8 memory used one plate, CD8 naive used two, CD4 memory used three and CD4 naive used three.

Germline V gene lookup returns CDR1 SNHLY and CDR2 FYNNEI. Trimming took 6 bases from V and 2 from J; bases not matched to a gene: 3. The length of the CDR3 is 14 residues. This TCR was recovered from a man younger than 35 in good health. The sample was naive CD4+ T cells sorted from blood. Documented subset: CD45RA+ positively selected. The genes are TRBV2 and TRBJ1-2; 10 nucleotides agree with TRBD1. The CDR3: CASSPGQGNYGYTF. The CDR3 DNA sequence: TGTGCCAGCAGCCCGGGACAGGGGAACTATGGCTACACCTTC.